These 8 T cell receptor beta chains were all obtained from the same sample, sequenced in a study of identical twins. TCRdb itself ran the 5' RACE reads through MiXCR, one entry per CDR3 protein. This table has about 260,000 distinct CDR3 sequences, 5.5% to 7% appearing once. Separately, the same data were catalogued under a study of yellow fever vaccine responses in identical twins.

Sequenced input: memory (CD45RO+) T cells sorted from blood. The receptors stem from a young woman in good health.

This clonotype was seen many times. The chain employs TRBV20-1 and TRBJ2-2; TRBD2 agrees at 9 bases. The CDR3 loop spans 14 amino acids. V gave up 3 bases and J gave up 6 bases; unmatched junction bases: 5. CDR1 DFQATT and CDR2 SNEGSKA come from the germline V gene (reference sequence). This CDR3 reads CSARPSGVAGELFF. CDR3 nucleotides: TGCAGTGCTAGGCCTAGCGGGGTGGCCGGGGAGCTGTTTTTT.

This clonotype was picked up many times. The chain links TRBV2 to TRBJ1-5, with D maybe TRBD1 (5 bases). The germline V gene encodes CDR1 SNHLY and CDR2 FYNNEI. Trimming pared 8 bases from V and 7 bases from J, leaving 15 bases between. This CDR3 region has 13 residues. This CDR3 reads CASSGQGVQPQHF. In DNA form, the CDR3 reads TGTGCCAGCTCGGGGCAGGGCGTGCAGCCCCAGCATTTT.

The CDR3 spells CAISVGGGPETQYF. In DNA, the CDR3 is TGTGCCATCAGTGTAGGCGGGGGGCCAGAGACCCAGTACTTC. This rearrangement joins TRBV10-3 to TRBJ2-5; 8 bases align to TRBD2. The CDR3 runs to 14 residues. V was pared by 4 bases and J by 4 bases, with 5 bases of the junction left unmatched. Germline CDR1 reads ENHRY; CDR2 reads SYGVKD.

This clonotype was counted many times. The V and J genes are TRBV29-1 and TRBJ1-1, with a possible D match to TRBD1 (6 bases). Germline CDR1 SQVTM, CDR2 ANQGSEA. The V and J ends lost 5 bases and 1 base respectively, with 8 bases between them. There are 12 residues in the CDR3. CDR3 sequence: CSVRQENTEAFF. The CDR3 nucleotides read TGCAGCGTTCGACAGGAGAACACTGAAGCTTTCTTT.

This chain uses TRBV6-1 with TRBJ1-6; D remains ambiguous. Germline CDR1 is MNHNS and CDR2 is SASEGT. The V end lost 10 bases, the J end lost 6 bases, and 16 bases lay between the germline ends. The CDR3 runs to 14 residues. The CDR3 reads CATKPGIFNSPLHF. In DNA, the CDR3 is TGTGCCACCAAGCCCGGGATCTTTAATTCACCCCTCCACTTT.

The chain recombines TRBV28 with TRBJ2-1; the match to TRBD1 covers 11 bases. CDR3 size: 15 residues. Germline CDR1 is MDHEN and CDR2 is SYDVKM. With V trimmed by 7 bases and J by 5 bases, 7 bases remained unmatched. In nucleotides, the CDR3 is TGTGCCAGCACCACCGGGACAGGGGGTAACAATGAGCAGTTCTTC. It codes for CASTTGTGGNNEQFF.

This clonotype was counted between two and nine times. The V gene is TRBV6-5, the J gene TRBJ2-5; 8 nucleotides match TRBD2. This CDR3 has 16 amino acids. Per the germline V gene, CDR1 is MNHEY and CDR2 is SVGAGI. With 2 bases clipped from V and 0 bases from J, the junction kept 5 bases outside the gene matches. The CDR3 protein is CASSYEGLGYQETQYF. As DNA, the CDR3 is TGTGCCAGCAGTTACGAGGGACTAGGGTACCAAGAGACCCAGTACTTC.

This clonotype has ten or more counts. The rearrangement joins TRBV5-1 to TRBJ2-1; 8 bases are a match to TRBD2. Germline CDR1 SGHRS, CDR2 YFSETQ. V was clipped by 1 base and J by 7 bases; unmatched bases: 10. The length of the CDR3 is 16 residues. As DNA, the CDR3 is TGCGCCAGCAGCTTGCAAGGGGTAGCGGGGAAAAATGAGCAGTTCTTC. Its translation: CASSLQGVAGKNEQFF.